Many counts were recorded for the clone carrying this T cell receptor (beta chain). The CDR3 is 13 amino acids. The V and J ends lost 8 bases and 8 bases respectively, with 18 bases between them. There were only healthy Caucasians among the donors. Unique molecular identifiers were present on the cDNA, and a universal primer site came from template switching. Each CDR3 protein is one row after TCRdb ran MiXCR on the 5' RACE reads. This table has 500,000 to 600,000 distinct CDR3 sequences, roughly 21% appearing once. These data belong to a study of identical twins. The sample was also linked to a second study, of T cells expressing NK-cell markers. That investigation notes: All TCR beta repertoires analysed originated from sorted CD3+CD56+NKG2C+, CD3+CD56+NKG2C- and CD3+CD56-NKG2C+ T cells.

V usage is TRBV12-3 or TRBV12-4 and J usage is TRBJ1-2; tentative D call: TRBD1 (6 bases). Sequencing input: CD4+ T cells sorted from blood. The clonotype originates from a woman aged 18 to 35 in good health. CDR3: CASRVGGLGGYTF. The CDR3 DNA is TGTGCCAGCCGCGTGGGGGGGCTGGGAGGCTACACCTTC.